In its sample, the clone carrying this T cell receptor (beta chain) was seen a few times. Its specificity is not known. This sample is part of a study of OX40 agonist ivuxolimab in advanced cancers. The assay was immunoSEQ multiplex PCR, and TCRdb's table has in-frame clones only and misses some. The table shows 8,000 to 9,500 clones, with 85% to 90% occurring only once. Per the germline V gene, CDR1 is MGHRA and CDR2 is YSYEKL. V was shortened by 5 bases and J by 4 bases, with 16 bases between the two germline ends. The CDR3 is 15 amino acids. Study results and caveats: Both CD4+ and CD8+ T cell populations in blood had undergone clonal expansion by week 6 at 0.1 to 3.0 mg/kg.

The chain couples TRBV4-1 to TRBJ2-3; D not resolved. The sequence derives from an adult with an advanced solid tumor such as melanoma, head and neck, liver or kidney cancer. The sequences come from CD4+ or CD8+ T cells sorted from blood, collected in a trial of the OX40 agonist ivuxolimab. The CDR3 region has the DNA TGCGCCAGCAGCTATCGGTTAGCTAGGGCAGATACGCAGTATTTT. Encoded protein: CASSYRLARADTQYF.